The next 31 T cell receptor beta chains were all read from a single sample in a study of OX40 agonist ivuxolimab in advanced cancers. The repertoire was sequenced with immunoSEQ multiplex PCR; TCRdb's copy has only in-frame clones and lacks some. The sample has about 20,000 clones, around three quarters seen once; the top ten hold roughly 22%. This specimen consisted of CD4+ or CD8+ T cells sorted from blood, obtained in a trial of the OX40 agonist ivuxolimab. The receptor source for this set is an adult with an advanced solid tumor such as melanoma, head and neck, liver or kidney cancer.

This chain connects TRBV4-3 to TRBJ1-2; no definite D call. V dropped 0 bases and J dropped 8 bases, with 10 bases sitting between them. The CDR3 runs to 13 residues. Per the germline V gene, CDR1 is LGHNA and CDR2 is YSLEER. CDR3 nucleotide sequence: TGCGCCAGCAGCCAAGATCGCAGCCACGGCTACACCTTC. Its protein is CASSQDRSHGYTF.

V and J are TRBV5-4 and TRBJ2-2; 7 bases are a match to TRBD2. The V and J ends lost 1 base and 6 bases, in that order; junction bases with no gene match: 9. CDR3 size: 16 residues. Germline values: CDR1 SGHNT, CDR2 YYREEE (reference sequence). In DNA, the CDR3 is TGTGCCAGCAGCTTGCCTGGACTAGAGCGGGCCGGGGAGCTGTTTTTT. It codes for CASSLPGLERAGELFF.

The V call is TRBV9, the J call TRBJ2-3; TRBD2 matches at 8 bases. V trimming: 1 base; J trimming: 2 bases; junction bases outside the gene matches: 3. The CDR3 sequence is 15 residues long. Germline V gene lookup returns CDR1 SGDLS and CDR2 YYNGEE. CDR3 amino acids: CASSVPGGITDTQYF. Here the CDR3 DNA reads TGTGCCAGCAGCGTACCGGGGGGGATCACAGATACGCAGTATTTT.

The rearrangement links TRBV30 to TRBJ1-5, with 7 bases fitting TRBD1. The V and J ends lost 5 bases and 1 base, in that order; junction bases with no gene match: 8. Looked up from germline, CDR1 is GTSNPN and CDR2 is SVGIG (reference sequence). This CDR3 has 15 residues. The CDR3 region is CAWGPGTASNQPQHF. The CDR3 nucleotides read TGTGCCTGGGGACCCGGGACAGCCAGCAATCAGCCCCAGCATTTT.

V usage is TRBV6-5 and J usage is TRBJ2-7; 7 bases are shared with TRBD1. J was trimmed by 5 bases and V by 0 bases; bases with no gene match: 7. The CDR3 is 15 amino acids. The germline V gene encodes CDR1 MNHEY and CDR2 SVGAGI. Here the CDR3 DNA reads TGTGCCAGCAGTTACTCCCGACAGGGCGGCAACGAGCAGTACTTC. It yields the protein CASSYSRQGGNEQYF.

The V call is TRBV7-2, the J call TRBJ1-1; no reliable D call. The V gene's germline CDR1 is SGHTA and CDR2 FQGNSA. V dropped 5 bases and J dropped 7 bases, with 14 bases sitting between them. The CDR3 has 13 amino acids. For the CDR3, the DNA is TGTGCCAGCAGCCCCGCGGCAAGCAATGAAGCTTTCTTT. Protein product: CASSPAASNEAFF.

The chain combines TRBV25-1 with TRBJ2-2, with D unresolved. In germline, CDR1 is MGHDK, CDR2 SYGVNS. CDR3 size: 13 residues. Trimming cost V 4 bases and J 8 bases, with 11 bases left between them. As DNA, the CDR3 is TGTGCCAGCAGTGCCACTCAAGGAGGGGAGCTGTTTTTT. Residues: CASSATQGGELFF.

The CDR3 bases are TGTGCCAGCAGCTTATTCAGCGGGGGGGCCTCCACAGATACGCAGTATTTT. Its translation is CASSLFSGGASTDTQYF. This rearrangement joins TRBV11-2 to TRBJ2-3; 10 nucleotides line up with TRBD2. The CDR3 runs 17 residues. Germline V CDR1 and CDR2: SGHAT, FQNNGV. The V segment lost 2 bases and the J segment 2 bases; nucleotides outside the gene matches: 7.

The J gene is TRBJ2-5, the V gene TRBV28; D tentatively fits TRBD1 or TRBD2 (6 bases each). Trimming shortened V by 8 bases and J by 5 bases, and 21 bases separated the two germline ends. Germline V gives CDR1 MDHEN, CDR2 SYDVKM. This CDR3 comprises 15 residues. CDR3 bases: TGTGCCAGCTCCCCCAAATCTCAGGGGAGGGAGACCCAGTACTTC. Residues: CASSPKSQGRETQYF.

The V call is TRBV5-6, the J call TRBJ1-5, with no clear D. CDR1 is SGHDT, CDR2 YYEEEE, per germline. V lost 0 bases and J lost 10, with 8 bases in between. The CDR3 extends over 12 amino acids. CDR3 nucleotide sequence: TGTGCCAGCAGCTTGGTAAAAGATCCCCAGCATTTT. It translates to CASSLVKDPQHF.

The rearrangement joins TRBV4-2 to TRBJ2-1; 14 bases align to TRBD2. This CDR3 region has 19 residues. Germline assignment: CDR1 LGHNA and CDR2 YNFKEQ. J lost 7 bases, V lost 4 bases, and 15 bases had no gene match. CDR3 sequence reads: CASSRPPGGTSGGGNEQFF. In DNA form, the CDR3 reads TGTGCCAGCAGCCGACCCCCAGGGGGGACTAGCGGGGGAGGGAATGAGCAGTTCTTC.

V is TRBV4-1 and J is TRBJ2-1; 12 nucleotides align to TRBD2. Per germline, CDR1 MGHRA and CDR2 YSYEKL. V gave up 2 bases and J gave up 3 bases; unmatched junction bases: 5. The CDR3 has 17 amino acids. CDR3: CASSQRMTSGGYNEQFF. The DNA of the CDR3 is TGCGCCAGCAGCCAAAGAATGACTAGCGGGGGCTACAATGAGCAGTTCTTC.

V gene TRBV5-5 combines with J gene TRBJ2-1; D is uncertain. The germline CDR1 and CDR2 sequences are SGHKS and YYEKEE (reference sequence). This CDR3 spans 11 amino acids. Trimming left V 0 bases short and J 9 bases short, with 4 bases between. This chain's CDR3 is CASSLEPEQFF. In nucleotides, the CDR3 is TGTGCCAGCAGCTTGGAGCCTGAGCAGTTCTTC.

The V call is TRBV6-5, the J call TRBJ2-7, with no clear D. This CDR3 contains 14 residues. The germline V and J ends were trimmed by 2 bases and 3 bases, with 11 bases remaining between them. CDR1 MNHEY and CDR2 SVGAGI come from the germline V gene. The CDR3 loop is CASSYGTAFYEQYF. The CDR3 DNA reads as TGTGCCAGCAGTTACGGAACTGCTTTCTACGAGCAGTACTTC.

The chain recombines TRBV6-1 with TRBJ1-2, with D possibly being TRBD1 (5 bases). Deletions cut 3 bases from V and 0 bases from J, with 11 bases between. This CDR3 contains 15 residues. Germline CDR1 reads MNHNS; CDR2 reads SASEGT. This CDR3 is CASSDWGGANYGYTF. CDR3 in DNA: TGTGCCAGCAGTGACTGGGGCGGAGCTAACTATGGCTACACCTTC.

In the case of this clone: Other DNA sequences from this sample encode an identical CDR3 as well. V and J are TRBV9 and TRBJ2-3; D unresolved. Per germline, CDR1 SGDLS and CDR2 YYNGEE. The V end was cut by 2 bases, the J end by 2 bases, with 6 bases between. The length of the CDR3 is 13 residues. The CDR3 DNA follows: TGTGCCAGCAGCGTGGTTTCCACAGATACGCAGTATTTT. Its translation: CASSVVSTDTQYF.

In this sample, this clone turned up a few times. The chain has TRBV7-6 and TRBJ2-1; possibly TRBD2 for D (5 bases). Germline V gene lookup returns CDR1 SGHVS and CDR2 FNYEAQ. This CDR3 comprises 15 residues. Trimming removed 5 bases at V and 0 bases at J, with 11 bases between. The CDR3 loop reads CASSEDSSSYNEQFF. The CDR3 DNA reads as TGTGCCAGCAGCGAGGACTCCAGCTCCTACAATGAGCAGTTCTTC.

The chain recombines TRBV7-2 with TRBJ2-1; D call uncertain. CDR3 size: 11 residues. Trimming pared 6 bases from V and 4 bases from J, leaving 4 bases between. The germline gives CDR1 SGHTA, CDR2 FQGNSA. The CDR3 region has the DNA TGTGCCAGCAGGCGGTACAATGAGCAGTTCTTC. This codes for CASRRYNEQFF.

A single count supports this clone. This chain links TRBV28 with TRBJ2-2; unclear D gene. The CDR3 totals 13 residues. V dropped 5 bases and J dropped 5 bases, with 9 bases sitting between them. The germline CDR1 and CDR2 sequences are MDHEN and SYDVKM. The chain's CDR3 is CASSGARTGELFF. The CDR3 nucleotides are TGTGCCAGCAGTGGAGCTCGAACCGGGGAGCTGTTTTTT.

V and J are TRBV13 and TRBJ2-2; D is possibly TRBD1 or TRBD2 (5 bases each). Trimming cost V 3 bases and J 8 bases, with 16 bases left between them. CDR1 is PRHDT, CDR2 FYEKMQ, per germline (reference sequence). The CDR3 totals 15 residues. The CDR3 reads CASSFIAGATGELFF. As DNA, the CDR3 is TGTGCCAGCAGCTTTATAGCCGGGGCAACGGGGGAGCTGTTTTTT.

This clone counts as medium-sized. This chain connects TRBV28 to TRBJ2-7, with 8 bases that match TRBD2. V shed 2 bases, J shed 5 bases, and the junction held 2 bases outside the gene matches. CDR1 is MDHEN and CDR2 is SYDVKM in the germline V gene. The CDR3 loop spans 13 amino acids. In nucleotides, the CDR3 is TGTGCCAGCAGTTTACTAGCGGGCCACGAGCAGTACTTC. It yields the protein CASSLLAGHEQYF.

The CDR3 region is CASSVSSYEQYF. DNA of the CDR3: TGTGCCAGCAGTGTATCATCCTACGAGCAGTACTTC. The genes are TRBV2 and TRBJ2-7; D is ambiguous. Trimming took 4 bases from V and 1 from J, leaving 5 bases between them. Per germline, CDR1 SNHLY and CDR2 FYNNEI. The CDR3 has 12 residues.

This clone was seen only a few times. The CDR3 loop is CSVEGWAGTDTQYF. The DNA of the CDR3 is TGCAGCGTTGAAGGGTGGGCGGGCACAGATACGCAGTATTTT. The genes are TRBV29-1 and TRBJ2-3; no firm D call. The germline gives CDR1 SQVTM, CDR2 ANQGSEA. This CDR3 contains 14 residues. Between the trimmed V and J ends, which lost 1 base and 1 base, there was a span of 9 bases.

This chain links TRBV13 with TRBJ1-5; D is ambiguous. Germline-derived CDR1 and CDR2 are PRHDT and FYEKMQ (reference sequence). V was trimmed by 4 bases and J by 9 bases, leaving 16 bases between them. The CDR3 runs 14 residues. CDR3 amino acids: CASSSKNNRGPQHF. The CDR3 DNA reads TGTGCCAGCAGCTCGAAAAACAACCGAGGGCCCCAGCATTTT.

J is TRBJ2-1 and V is TRBV28, with 7 bases aligning to TRBD1. CDR1 and CDR2 (germline): MDHEN, SYDVKM. The V segment lost 8 bases and the J segment 5 bases; nucleotides outside the gene matches: 9. The CDR3 has 14 residues. The CDR3 sequence is CASGTTGTDNEQFF. CDR3 nucleotides: TGTGCCAGCGGTACGACAGGGACCGACAATGAGCAGTTCTTC.

The chain links TRBV27 to TRBJ2-1, with TRBD1 identical over 8 bases. The CDR3 consists of 14 residues. The germline V gene encodes CDR1 MNHEY and CDR2 SMNVEV (reference sequence). Trimming took 4 bases from V and 6 from J; bases not matched to a gene: 5. The CDR3: CASSSGTGGNEQFF. CDR3 sequence (DNA): TGTGCCAGCAGTTCCGGAACAGGGGGCAATGAGCAGTTCTTC.

This clone was detected once. This chain joins TRBV5-6 and TRBJ2-7; 7 positions agree with TRBD1. The CDR3 totals 13 residues. In germline, CDR1 is SGHDT, CDR2 YYEEEE. Trimming took 6 bases from V and 3 from J; bases not matched to a gene: 6. CDR3 region: CASTWTGHYEQYF. DNA of the CDR3: TGTGCCAGCACTTGGACAGGCCACTACGAGCAGTACTTC.

This chain connects TRBV30 to TRBJ1-6, with D unclear. The V gene lost 2 bases and the J gene lost 7 bases, with 12 bases spanning the gap. Germline V gene data show CDR1 as GTSNPN and CDR2 as SVGIG (reference sequence). The CDR3 is 14 amino acids. CDR3 in amino acids: CAWSKGFGNSPLHF. DNA of the CDR3: TGTGCCTGGAGTAAGGGTTTTGGGAATTCACCCCTCCACTTT. Filled out from reference TRBV30 and TRBJ1-6, the complete variable domain reads SQTIHQWPATLVQPVGSPLSLECTVEGTSNPNLYWYRQAAGRGLQLLFYSVGIGQISSEVPQNLSASRPQDRQFILSSKKLLLSDSGFYLCAWSKGFGNSPLHFGNGTRLTVT.

The V call is TRBV7-1, the J call TRBJ2-1, with D hard to call. TRBV7-1 is marked as an open reading frame, function uncertain. Trimming took 5 bases from V and 5 from J, leaving 4 bases between them. The CDR3 runs to 11 residues. CDR3 amino acids: CASSANNEQFF. The CDR3 coding sequence is TGTGCCAGCAGCGCCAACAATGAGCAGTTCTTC.

The rearrangement links TRBV5-4 to TRBJ2-7, with TRBD1 matching 9 bases. This CDR3 contains 15 residues. Germline V CDR1 and CDR2: SGHNT, YYREEE (reference sequence). V dropped 2 bases and J dropped 0; count of bases not matched to a gene: 3. CDR3 region: CASSFDRGFSYEQYF. The CDR3 DNA reads as TGTGCCAGCAGCTTCGACAGGGGGTTCTCCTACGAGCAGTACTTC. The full variable domain, in which reference TRBV5-4 and TRBJ2-7 provide the parts outside the CDR3, is ETGVTQSPTHLIKTRGQQVTLRCSSQSGHNTVSWYQQALGQGPQFIFQYYREEENGRGNFPPRFSGLQFPNYSSELNVNALELDDSALYLCASSFDRGFSYEQYFGPGTRLTVT.

The chain links TRBV12-5 to TRBJ2-1, with TRBD2 as a possible D gene (6 bases). This CDR3 region has 10 residues. Germline V gene data show CDR1 as LGHNT and CDR2 as FRNRAP. CDR3 loop: CGLWGEEQFF. The CDR3 DNA is TGTGGCCTATGGGGGGAAGAGCAGTTCTTC.